This T cell receptor (beta chain) was sequenced for a study of identical twins. Study-wide results and caveats: Less excess twin sharing appeared in beta out-of-frame sequences. The presence of invariant MAIT and iNKT cells could partly confound analyses of zero-insertion sequences. Twin-shared out-of-frame alpha sequences showed excess low generation probability.

The cDNA had a unique molecular identifier and a template-switch universal primer site. Each CDR3 protein gets one entry after TCRdb re-called the 5' RACE reads with MiXCR. The table lists 1.5 million to 2 million distinct CDR3 sequences, more than 30% of them singletons. About this clonotype itself: Antigen: not known.

Germline V gene lookup returns CDR1 DFQATT and CDR2 SNEGSKA (reference sequence). This CDR3 has 14 amino acids. V lost 4 bases, J lost 4 bases, and 15 bases lay in between. This receptor was identified in a newborn girl in good health. Source material: cord blood. The chain couples TRBV20-1 to TRBJ2-3, with a weak D call TRBD2 (7 bases). CDR3 sequence reads: CSATSGGSADTQYF. CDR3 bases: TGCAGTGCTACTTCGGGGGGCTCAGCAGATACGCAGTATTTT.